This TCR beta chain was profiled in a study of blood T cell repertoires in COVID-19. For the study at large: COVID-19 samples from acute and convalescent phases originated in the United States, Italy and Spain. T cells, B-cell-depleted T cells, or PBMCs provided the cDNA or gDNA that served as material.

The V end lost 5 bases, the J end lost 1 base, and 9 bases lay between the germline ends. Germline V CDR1 and CDR2: MGHDK, SYGVNS. This CDR3 spans 14 amino acids. Repertoires were generated with immunoSEQ multiplex PCR, while TCRdb's copy carries only in-frame clones and drops some. This table holds about 280,000 clones, approximately 88% found once. This clonotype was sampled from a man between 18 and 35 years old with active or convalescent COVID-19. This chain joins TRBV25-1 and TRBJ1-3; tentative D call: TRBD1 (5 bases). The sequencing sample was made of peripheral blood. CDR3 DNA sequence: TGTGCCAGCAGTTCCCAGGGATCTGGAAACACCATATATTTT. Encoded protein: CASSSQGSGNTIYF.